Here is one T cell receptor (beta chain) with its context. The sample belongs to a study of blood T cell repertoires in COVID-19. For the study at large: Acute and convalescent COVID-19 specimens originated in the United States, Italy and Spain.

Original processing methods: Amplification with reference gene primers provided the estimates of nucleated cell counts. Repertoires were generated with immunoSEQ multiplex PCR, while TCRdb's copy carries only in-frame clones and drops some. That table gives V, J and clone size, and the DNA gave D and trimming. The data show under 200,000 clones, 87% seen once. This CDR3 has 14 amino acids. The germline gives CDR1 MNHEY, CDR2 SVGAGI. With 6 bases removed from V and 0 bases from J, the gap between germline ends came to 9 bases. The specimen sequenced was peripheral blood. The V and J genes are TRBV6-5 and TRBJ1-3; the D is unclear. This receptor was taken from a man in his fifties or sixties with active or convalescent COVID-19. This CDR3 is CASRSRGSGNTIYF. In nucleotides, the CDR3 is TGTGCCAGCAGATCCCGAGGCTCTGGAAACACCATATATTTT.